These 15 T cell receptor beta chains share one sample of origin, sequenced in a study of T-cell memory formation after mild COVID-19. MiXCR, applied by TCRdb to the 5' RACE reads, yields one record per CDR3 protein. The sample has around 450,000 distinct CDR3 sequences, approximately 24% seen once. Sequences were obtained from PBMCs or a T cell subset sorted from them (not recorded which). The receptors stem from an adult woman who had mild COVID-19 (a few samples of this study predate the infection). Cell type and time point are not known.

This clonotype was observed a handful of times. The V gene is TRBV5-1, the J gene TRBJ1-1, with D possibly TRBD1 on 5 matching bases. Trimming removed 2 bases from V and 4 bases from J, with 21 bases in between. This CDR3 contains 17 residues. Germline V gives CDR1 SGHRS, CDR2 YFSETQ. CDR3 sequence (DNA): TGCGCCAGCAGCTTTTGGGGCGGGGGATATGGCGGCACTGAAGCTTTCTTT. This codes for CASSFWGGGYGGTEAFF.

This chain links TRBV4-2 with TRBJ2-2; weak D call: TRBD2 (6 bases). The V end was cut by 0 bases, the J end by 6 bases, with 11 bases between. CDR3 length: 15 residues. Germline CDR1 is LGHNA and CDR2 is YNFKEQ. The CDR3 region has the DNA TGTGCCAGCAGCCAAGAGCGGGGATCGGCCGGGGAGCTGTTTTTT. It yields the protein CASSQERGSAGELFF.

V and J are TRBV7-6 and TRBJ2-6; D ambiguous. CDR3 length equals 15 residues. Germline CDR1 reads SGHVS; CDR2 reads FNYEAQ. Trimming removed 1 base from V and 4 bases from J, with 8 bases in between. CDR3 protein: CASSLVNSGANVLTF. The CDR3 bases are TGTGCCAGCAGCTTAGTTAATTCAGGGGCCAACGTCCTGACTTTC.

This clonotype was detected a few times. The CDR3, as DNA: TGTGCCACCCGTACGGGGGGGGAGCAGTACTTC. It is translated as CATRTGGEQYF. This sequence joins TRBV12-3 or TRBV12-4 and TRBJ2-7; 8 nucleotides line up with TRBD2. The CDR3 is 11 residues long. With 10 bases clipped from V and 7 bases from J, the junction kept 6 bases outside the gene matches.

The J gene is TRBJ2-2, the V gene TRBV24-1, with D tentatively TRBD1 (5 bases). The CDR3 spans 16 residues. CDR1 KGHDR and CDR2 SFDVKD come from the germline V gene. Deletions cut 5 bases from V and 5 bases from J, with 17 bases between. This CDR3 reads CATSGLGATHTGELFF. The DNA for the CDR3 is TGTGCCACCAGTGGCCTTGGGGCTACCCATACCGGGGAGCTGTTTTTT.

J is TRBJ1-2 and V is TRBV5-1; 11 bases line up with TRBD1. J was trimmed by 6 bases and V by 2 bases; bases with no gene match: 6. This CDR3 is 15 amino acids long. CDR1 is SGHRS, CDR2 YFSETQ, per germline. CDR3 amino acids: CASSFDGQGANGYTF. CDR3 nucleotide sequence: TGCGCCAGCAGCTTTGACGGACAGGGGGCGAATGGCTACACCTTC.

There are a few counts of this clonotype. A junction end diverges from the germline sequence, so it may reflect a read error. The chain is built from TRBV9 and TRBJ2-5; TRBD1 aligns across 10 bases. Germline assignment: CDR1 SGDLS and CDR2 YYNGEE. This CDR3 is built from 14 residues. The CDR3 is CASSVDRGHKTQYF. In DNA, the CDR3 is TGTGCCAGCAGTGTAGACAGGGGGCATAAGACCCAGTACTTC. The entire variable domain, with the rest obtained from reference TRBV9 and TRBJ2-5, is as follows: DSGVTQTPKHLITATGQRVTLRCSPRSGDLSVYWYQQSLDQGLQFLIQYYNGEERAKGNILERFSAQQFPDLHSELNLSSLELGDSALYFCASSVDRGHKTQYFGPGTRLLVL.

This clonotype has only a few counts. V gene TRBV10-3 combines with J gene TRBJ2-3, with 8 bases identical to TRBD2. J was trimmed by 6 bases and V by 10 bases; bases with no gene match: 9. Germline V gene sequence: CDR1 ENHRY, CDR2 SYGVKD. This CDR3 region has 13 residues. The chain's CDR3 is CATAGGPRDTQYF. Here the CDR3 DNA reads TGTGCCACCGCGGGGGGCCCCCGGGATACGCAGTATTTT.

V gene TRBV6-1 combines with J gene TRBJ1-2; perhaps TRBD1 as D (6 bases). V lost 7 bases and J 2 bases, leaving 17 bases between the germline ends. Germline V gene lookup returns CDR1 MNHNS and CDR2 SASEGT. The length of the CDR3 is 15 residues. The CDR3 reads CASKVPGTSNYGYTF. The DNA for the CDR3 is TGTGCCAGCAAAGTTCCTGGGACATCGAACTATGGCTACACCTTC.

The chain joins TRBV6-2 or TRBV6-3 to TRBJ2-7; D might be TRBD1 (6 bases). The CDR3 contains 15 residues. V was trimmed by 6 bases and J by 0 bases, leaving 15 bases between them. Germline CDR1 is MNHEY and CDR2 is SVGEGT. CDR3 loop: CASREHRADSYEQYF. The CDR3 DNA reads as TGTGCCAGCAGAGAACACAGGGCCGACTCCTACGAGCAGTACTTC.

This clonotype was counted a few times. The chain carries TRBV5-1 and TRBJ2-1, with D unresolved. The germline gives CDR1 SGHRS, CDR2 YFSETQ. Trimming removed 3 bases from V and 1 base from J, with 5 bases in between. The CDR3 length is 13 residues. Here the CDR3 reads CASSSWSYNEQFF. CDR3 bases: TGCGCCAGCAGCTCATGGTCCTACAATGAGCAGTTCTTC.

The table lists this clonotype with a few counts. The chain uses TRBV7-9 and TRBJ2-2; D unresolved. Germline CDR1 and CDR2: SEHNR and FQNEAQ (reference sequence). V was clipped by 5 bases and J by 9 bases, with 10 bases between them. The CDR3 totals 12 residues. In DNA, the CDR3 is TGTGCCAGCAGCCCCCGGCGGAGGGAGCTGTTTTTT. It encodes CASSPRRRELFF.

This chain joins TRBV29-1 and TRBJ1-2, with D perhaps TRBD1 (6 bases). Trimming took off 7 bases at V and 5 bases at J, with 14 bases between the two ends. Germline lookup yields CDR1 SQVTM and CDR2 ANQGSEA. The CDR3 extends over 12 amino acids. CDR3 nucleotide sequence: TGCAGCGCCCAGGGGCCGGCTTATGGCTACACCTTC. Its translation is CSAQGPAYGYTF.

This clonotype was seen a few times. V usage is TRBV12-3 or TRBV12-4 and J usage is TRBJ1-6; D may be TRBD1 (6 bases). There are 15 residues in the CDR3. Trimming took 2 bases from V and 9 from J, leaving 14 bases between them. The CDR3 DNA sequence: TGTGCCAGCAGTTTATGGGACAAAGCTGGTTCACCCCTCCACTTT. Protein sequence: CASSLWDKAGSPLHF.

The chain couples TRBV18 to TRBJ2-1; 9 positions match TRBD2. The CDR3 contains 14 residues. Germline values: CDR1 KGHSH, CDR2 LQKENI. J was trimmed by 6 bases and V by 4 bases; bases with no gene match: 4. CDR3 in DNA: TGTGCCAGCTCACTGTCTAGCGGGGTCAATGAGCAGTTCTTC. Translating it yields CASSLSSGVNEQFF.